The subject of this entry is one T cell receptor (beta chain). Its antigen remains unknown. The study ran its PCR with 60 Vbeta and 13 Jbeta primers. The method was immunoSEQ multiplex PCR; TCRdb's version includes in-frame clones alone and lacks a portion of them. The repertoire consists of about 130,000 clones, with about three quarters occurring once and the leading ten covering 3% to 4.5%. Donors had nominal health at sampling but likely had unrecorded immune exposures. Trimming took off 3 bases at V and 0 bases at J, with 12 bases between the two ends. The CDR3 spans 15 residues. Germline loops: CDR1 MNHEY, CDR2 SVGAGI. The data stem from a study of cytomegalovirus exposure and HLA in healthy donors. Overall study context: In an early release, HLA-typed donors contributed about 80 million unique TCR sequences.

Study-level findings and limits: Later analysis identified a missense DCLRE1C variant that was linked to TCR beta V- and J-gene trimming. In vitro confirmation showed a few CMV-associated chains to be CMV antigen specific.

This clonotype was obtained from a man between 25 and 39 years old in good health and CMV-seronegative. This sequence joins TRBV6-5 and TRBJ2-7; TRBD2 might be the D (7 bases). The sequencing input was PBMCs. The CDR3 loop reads CASSYLRGGSYEQYF. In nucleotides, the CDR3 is TGTGCCAGCAGTTATCTTAGGGGGGGCTCCTACGAGCAGTACTTC.